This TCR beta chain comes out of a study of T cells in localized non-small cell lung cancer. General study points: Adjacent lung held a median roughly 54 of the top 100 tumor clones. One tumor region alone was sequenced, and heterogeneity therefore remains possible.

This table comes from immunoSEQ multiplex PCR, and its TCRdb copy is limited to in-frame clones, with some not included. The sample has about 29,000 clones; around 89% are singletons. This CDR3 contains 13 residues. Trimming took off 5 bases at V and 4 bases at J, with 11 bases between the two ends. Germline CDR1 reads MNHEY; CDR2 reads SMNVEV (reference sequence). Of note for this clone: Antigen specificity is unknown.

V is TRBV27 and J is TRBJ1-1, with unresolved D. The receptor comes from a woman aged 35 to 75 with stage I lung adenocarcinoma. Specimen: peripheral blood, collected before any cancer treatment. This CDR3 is CASSPRGSTEAFF. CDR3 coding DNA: TGTGCCAGCAGTCCTCGAGGAAGCACTGAAGCTTTCTTT.